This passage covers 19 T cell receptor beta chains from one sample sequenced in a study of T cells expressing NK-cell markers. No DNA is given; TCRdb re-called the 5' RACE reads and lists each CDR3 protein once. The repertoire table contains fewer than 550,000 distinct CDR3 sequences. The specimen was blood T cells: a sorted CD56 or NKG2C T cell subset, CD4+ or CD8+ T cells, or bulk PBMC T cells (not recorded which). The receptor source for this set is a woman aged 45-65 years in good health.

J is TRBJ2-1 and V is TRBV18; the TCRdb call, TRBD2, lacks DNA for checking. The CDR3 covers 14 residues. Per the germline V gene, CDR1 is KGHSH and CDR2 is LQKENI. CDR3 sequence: CASSPKGPWNEQFF.

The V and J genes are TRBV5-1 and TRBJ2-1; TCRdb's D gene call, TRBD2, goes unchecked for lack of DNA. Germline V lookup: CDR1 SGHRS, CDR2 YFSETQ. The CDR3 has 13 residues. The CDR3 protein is CASRIAGIHEQFF.

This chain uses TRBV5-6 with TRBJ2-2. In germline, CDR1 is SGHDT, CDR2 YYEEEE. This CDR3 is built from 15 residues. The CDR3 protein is CASSVGPRTGGELFF.

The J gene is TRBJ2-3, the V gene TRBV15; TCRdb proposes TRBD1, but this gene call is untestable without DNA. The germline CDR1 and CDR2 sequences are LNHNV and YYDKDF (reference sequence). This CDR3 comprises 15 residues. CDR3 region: CATSPARGLTDTQYF. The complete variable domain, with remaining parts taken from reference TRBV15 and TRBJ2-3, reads DAMVIQNPRYQVTQFGKPVTLSCSQTLNHNVMYWYQQKSSQAPKLLFHYYDKDFNNEADTPDNFQSRRPNTSFCFLDIRSPGLGDTAMYLCATSPARGLTDTQYFGPGTRLTVL.

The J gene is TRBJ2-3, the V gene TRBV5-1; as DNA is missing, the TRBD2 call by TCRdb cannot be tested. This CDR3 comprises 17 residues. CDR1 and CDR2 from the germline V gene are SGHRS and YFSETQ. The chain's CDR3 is CASSLAIGGSLQDTQYF. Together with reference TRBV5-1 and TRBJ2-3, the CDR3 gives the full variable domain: KAGVTQTPRYLIKTRGQQVTLSCSPISGHRSVSWYQQTPGQGLQFLFEYFSETQRNKGNFPGRFSGRQFSNSRSEMNVSTLELGDSALYLCASSLAIGGSLQDTQYFGPGTRLTVL.

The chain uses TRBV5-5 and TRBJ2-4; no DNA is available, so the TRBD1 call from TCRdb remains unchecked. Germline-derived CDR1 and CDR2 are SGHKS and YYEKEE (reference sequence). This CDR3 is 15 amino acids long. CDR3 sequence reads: CASRSPELAKNIQYF.

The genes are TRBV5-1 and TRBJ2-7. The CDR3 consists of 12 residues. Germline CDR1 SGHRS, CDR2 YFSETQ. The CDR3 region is CASSLEGIEQYF.

CDR3 amino acids: CASSFRLAGEQDTQYF. V and J are TRBV7-3 and TRBJ2-3; the TCRdb call, TRBD2, lacks DNA for checking. Germline CDR1 is SGHTA and CDR2 is FQGTGA. CDR3 length: 16 residues.

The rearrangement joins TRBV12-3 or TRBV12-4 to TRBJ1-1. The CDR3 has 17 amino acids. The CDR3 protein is CASSLWAPRGMNTEAFF.

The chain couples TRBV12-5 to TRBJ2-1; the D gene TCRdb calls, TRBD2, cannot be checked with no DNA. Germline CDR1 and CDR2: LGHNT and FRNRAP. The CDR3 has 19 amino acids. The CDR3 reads CASGPSPGLAGGIYNEQFF.

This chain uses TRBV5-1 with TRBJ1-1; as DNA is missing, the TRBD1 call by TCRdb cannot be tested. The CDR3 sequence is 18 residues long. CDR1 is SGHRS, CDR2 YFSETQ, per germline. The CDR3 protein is CASSRDRGIHSPMPEAFF.

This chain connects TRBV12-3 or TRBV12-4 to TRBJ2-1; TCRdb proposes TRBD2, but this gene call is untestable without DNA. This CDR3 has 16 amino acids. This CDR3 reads CASSFHSGRRYDEQFF.

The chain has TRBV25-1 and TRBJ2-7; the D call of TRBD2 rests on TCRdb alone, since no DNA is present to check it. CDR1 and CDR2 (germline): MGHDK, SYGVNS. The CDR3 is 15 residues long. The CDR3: CASSEIGPLSYEQYF.

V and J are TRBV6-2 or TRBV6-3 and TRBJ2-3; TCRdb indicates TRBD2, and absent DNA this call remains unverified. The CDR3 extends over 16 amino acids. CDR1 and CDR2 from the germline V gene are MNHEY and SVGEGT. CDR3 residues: CASSSRAVSGPDTQYF.

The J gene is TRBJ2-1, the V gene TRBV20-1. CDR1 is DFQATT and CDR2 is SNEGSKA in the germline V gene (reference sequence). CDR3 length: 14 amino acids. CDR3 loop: CSARDSGTYNEQFF.

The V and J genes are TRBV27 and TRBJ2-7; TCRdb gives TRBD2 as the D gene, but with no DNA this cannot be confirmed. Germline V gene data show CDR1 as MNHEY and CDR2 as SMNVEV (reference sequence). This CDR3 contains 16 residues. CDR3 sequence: CASALIGGGGTYEQYF.

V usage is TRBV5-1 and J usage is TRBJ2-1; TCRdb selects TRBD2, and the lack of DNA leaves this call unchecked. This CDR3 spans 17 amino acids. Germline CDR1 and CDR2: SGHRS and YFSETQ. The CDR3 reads CASSLAPTSGRAYEQFF.

This CDR3 is CASSRFNEKLFF. The chain links TRBV7-8 to TRBJ1-4. The germline gives CDR1 SGHVS, CDR2 FQNEAQ. This CDR3 is 12 amino acids long. Complete variable domain (other parts from reference TRBV7-8 and TRBJ1-4): GAGVSQSPRYKVAKRGQDVALRCDPISGHVSLFWYQQALGQGPEFLTYFQNEAQLDKSGLPSDRFFAERPEGSVSTLKIQRTQQEDSAVYLCASSRFNEKLFFGSGTQLSVL.

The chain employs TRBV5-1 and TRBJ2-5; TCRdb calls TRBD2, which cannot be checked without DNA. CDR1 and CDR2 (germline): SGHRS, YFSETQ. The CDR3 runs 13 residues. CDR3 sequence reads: CASKPSSGGTQYF.